These 13 T cell receptor beta chains share one sample of origin, sequenced in a study of identical twins. TCRdb redid the calling of the 5' RACE reads with MiXCR, one entry per CDR3 protein. The table lists 550,000 to 700,000 distinct CDR3 sequences, 21% of them singletons. The same sample was also studied in work on T cells expressing NK-cell markers.

What was sequenced was PBMCs. The receptors shown here come from a young woman in good health.

In this sample, this clonotype turned up many times. The V and J genes are TRBV12-3 or TRBV12-4 and TRBJ2-5; D gene unclear. The CDR3 is 13 amino acids. V lost 3 bases, J lost 5 bases, and 10 bases lay in between. The CDR3 coding sequence is TGTGCCAGCAGTTTGGTGGGGTCGGAGACCCAGTACTTC. It encodes CASSLVGSETQYF.

The rearrangement uses TRBV29-1 and TRBJ2-1; D is uncertain. V lost 8 bases, J lost 0 bases, and 11 bases lay in between. The CDR3 is made up of 13 amino acids. The germline V gene has CDR1 SQVTM and CDR2 ANQGSEA. The CDR3 bases are TGCAGCCTGGGGTCGAGCTCCTACAATGAGCAGTTCTTC. Translation gives CSLGSSSYNEQFF.

J is TRBJ2-1 and V is TRBV5-6, with 7 bases identical to TRBD2. Germline V gene data show CDR1 as SGHDT and CDR2 as YYEEEE. V trimming: 1 base; J trimming: 2 bases; junction bases outside the gene matches: 9. This CDR3 is 17 amino acids long. The CDR3 DNA follows: TGTGCCAGCAGCTTGAGTCCTGGACTAGGTACCTACAATGAGCAGTTCTTC. It yields the protein CASSLSPGLGTYNEQFF.

This clonotype has only a few counts. The chain combines TRBV10-3 with TRBJ2-5; possibly TRBD1 for D (5 bases). Germline-derived CDR1 and CDR2 are ENHRY and SYGVKD. This CDR3 spans 14 amino acids. V lost 2 bases, J lost 3 bases, and 10 bases lay in between. As DNA, the CDR3 is TGTGCCATCAGTGAGGGCGAGACAGAAGAGACCCAGTACTTC. It codes for CAISEGETEETQYF.

This clonotype was found a few times. The chain has TRBV7-2 and TRBJ2-2; D unclear. The CDR3 covers 12 residues. Germline values: CDR1 SGHTA, CDR2 FQGNSA. V was clipped by 1 base and J by 9 bases, with 6 bases between them. The CDR3 protein is CASSLVLRELFF. CDR3 DNA: TGTGCCAGCAGCTTAGTTCTCCGGGAGCTGTTTTTT.

The V and J genes are TRBV7-2 and TRBJ2-1, with 7 bases lining up with TRBD2. Germline loops: CDR1 SGHTA, CDR2 FQGNSA. V shed 11 bases, J shed 3 bases, and the junction held 16 bases outside the gene matches. The CDR3 totals 16 residues. The DNA of the CDR3 is TGTGCCTGCGGATGGGACGGGGGGAGAGGCTACAATGAGCAGTTCTTC. Encoded protein: CACGWDGGRGYNEQFF. Together with reference TRBV7-2 and TRBJ2-1, the CDR3 gives the full variable domain: GAGVSQSPSNKVTEKGKDVELRCDPISGHTALYWYRQSLGQGLEFLIYFQGNSAPDKSGLPSDRFSAERTGGSVSTLTIQRTQQEDSAVYLCACGWDGGRGYNEQFFGPGTRLTVL.

The chain is built from TRBV6-1 and TRBJ2-7; D is possibly TRBD2 (6 bases). This CDR3 comprises 15 residues. V was clipped by 6 bases and J by 2 bases, with 17 bases between them. From germline, CDR1 is MNHNS and CDR2 SASEGT. DNA of the CDR3: TGTGCCAGCAGCTCCCGCCTTGGCGGGGCCTACGAGCAGTACTTC. Protein product: CASSSRLGGAYEQYF.

The V call is TRBV9, the J call TRBJ2-3; D ambiguous. The CDR3 extends over 14 amino acids. V was pared by 4 bases and J by 0 bases, with 9 bases between. The germline gives CDR1 SGDLS, CDR2 YYNGEE. CDR3: CASSLETSTDTQYF. In DNA form, the CDR3 reads TGTGCCAGCAGCCTAGAGACTAGCACAGATACGCAGTATTTT.

The chain links TRBV21-1 to TRBJ2-7; the DNA was not compared with TRBD1, the D call given in the table. TRBV21-1 is labeled a pseudogene. CDR3 length: 16 amino acids. This CDR3 is CASSRGCTGTPYEQYF. CDR3 nucleotides: TGTGCCAGCAGCAGGGGGTGCACAGGCACACCCTACGAGCAGTACTTC.

This clonotype turned up a few times. The rearrangement links TRBV10-1 to TRBJ2-5; D is ambiguous. Germline CDR1 reads WNHNN; CDR2 reads SYGVQD (reference sequence). This CDR3 comprises 13 residues. V lost 6 bases, J lost 2 bases, and 10 bases lay in between. CDR3 residues: CASSIHRQETQYF. Here the CDR3 DNA reads TGCGCCAGCAGCATACATCGACAAGAGACCCAGTACTTC.

This clonotype has only a few counts. CDR3 loop: CSARDVAFF. CDR3 coding DNA: TGCAGTGCTAGAGATGTAGCTTTCTTT. The J gene is TRBJ1-1, the V gene TRBV20-1; D not certain. The CDR3 totals 9 residues. With 0 bases removed from V and 10 bases from J, the gap between germline ends came to 3 bases. Per the germline V gene, CDR1 is DFQATT and CDR2 is SNEGSKA (reference sequence).

This clonotype came up a few times. The V gene is TRBV20-1, the J gene TRBJ1-1; D is ambiguous. The germline V gene has CDR1 DFQATT and CDR2 SNEGSKA (reference sequence). V was clipped by 3 bases and J by 5 bases, with 13 bases between them. The CDR3 sequence is 13 residues long. The CDR3 protein is CSASVGVGTEAFF. The CDR3 region has the DNA TGCAGTGCTAGCGTGGGAGTTGGGACTGAAGCTTTCTTT.

In this sample, this clonotype turned up a few times. V and J are TRBV29-1 and TRBJ2-1; 9 bases line up with TRBD1. The V segment lost 7 bases and the J segment 10 bases; nucleotides outside the gene matches: 5. The CDR3 spans 11 residues. CDR1 is SQVTM and CDR2 is ANQGSEA in the germline V gene. In nucleotides, the CDR3 is TGCAGCGGGGACAGGGCCCGAGAGCAGTTCTTC. Protein sequence: CSGDRAREQFF.